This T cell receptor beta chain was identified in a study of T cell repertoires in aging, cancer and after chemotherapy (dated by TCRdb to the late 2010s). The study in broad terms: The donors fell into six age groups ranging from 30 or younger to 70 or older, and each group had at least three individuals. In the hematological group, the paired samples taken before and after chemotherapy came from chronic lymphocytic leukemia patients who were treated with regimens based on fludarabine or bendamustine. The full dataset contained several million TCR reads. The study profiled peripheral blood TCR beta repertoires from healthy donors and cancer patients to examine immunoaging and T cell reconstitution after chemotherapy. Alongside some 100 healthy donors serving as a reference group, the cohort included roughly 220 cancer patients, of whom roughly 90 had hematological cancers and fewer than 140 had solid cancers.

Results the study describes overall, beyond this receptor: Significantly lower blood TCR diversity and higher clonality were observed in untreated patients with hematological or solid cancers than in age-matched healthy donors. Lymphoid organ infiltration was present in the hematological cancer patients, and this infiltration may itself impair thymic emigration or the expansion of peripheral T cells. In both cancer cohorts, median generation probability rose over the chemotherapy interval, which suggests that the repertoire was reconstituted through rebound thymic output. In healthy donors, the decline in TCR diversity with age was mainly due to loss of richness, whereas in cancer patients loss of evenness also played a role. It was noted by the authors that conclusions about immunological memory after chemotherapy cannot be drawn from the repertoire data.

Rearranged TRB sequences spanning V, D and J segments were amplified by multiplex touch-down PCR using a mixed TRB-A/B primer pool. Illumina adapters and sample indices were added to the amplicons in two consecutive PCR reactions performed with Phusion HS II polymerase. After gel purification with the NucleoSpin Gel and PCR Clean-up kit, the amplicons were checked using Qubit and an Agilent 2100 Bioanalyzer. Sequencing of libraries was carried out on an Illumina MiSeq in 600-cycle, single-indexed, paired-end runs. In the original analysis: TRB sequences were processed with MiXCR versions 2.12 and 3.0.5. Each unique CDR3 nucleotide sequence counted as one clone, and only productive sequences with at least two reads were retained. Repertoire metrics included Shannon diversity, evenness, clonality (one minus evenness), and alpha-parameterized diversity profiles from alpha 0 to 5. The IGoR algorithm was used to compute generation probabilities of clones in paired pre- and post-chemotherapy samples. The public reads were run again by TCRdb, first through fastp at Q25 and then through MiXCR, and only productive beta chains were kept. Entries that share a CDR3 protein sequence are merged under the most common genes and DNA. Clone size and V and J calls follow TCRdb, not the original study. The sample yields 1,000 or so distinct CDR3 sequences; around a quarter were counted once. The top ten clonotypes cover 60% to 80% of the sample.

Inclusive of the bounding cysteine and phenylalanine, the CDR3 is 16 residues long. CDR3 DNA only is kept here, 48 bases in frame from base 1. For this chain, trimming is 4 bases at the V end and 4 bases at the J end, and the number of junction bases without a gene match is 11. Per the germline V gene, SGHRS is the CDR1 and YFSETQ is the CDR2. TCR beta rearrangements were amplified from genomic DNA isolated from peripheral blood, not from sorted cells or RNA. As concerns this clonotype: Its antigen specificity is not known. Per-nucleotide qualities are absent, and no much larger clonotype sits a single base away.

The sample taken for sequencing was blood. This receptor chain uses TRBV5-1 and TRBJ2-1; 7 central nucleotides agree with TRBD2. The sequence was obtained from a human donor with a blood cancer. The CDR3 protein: CASSPSSGRAYNEQFF. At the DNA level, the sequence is TGCGCCAGCAGCCCCTCTTCGGGGAGGGCTTACAATGAGCAGTTCTTC. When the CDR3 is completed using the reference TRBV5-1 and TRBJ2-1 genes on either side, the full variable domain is KAGVTQTPRYLIKTRGQQVTLSCSPISGHRSVSWYQQTPGQGLQFLFEYFSETQRNKGNFPGRFSGRQFSNSRSEMNVSTLELGDSALYLCASSPSSGRAYNEQFFGPGTRLTVL.